This T cell receptor beta chain was observed in a study of cytomegalovirus exposure and HLA in healthy donors. PCR was performed using 60 Vbeta and 13 Jbeta primers. Assay: immunoSEQ multiplex PCR; the TCRdb copy retains only in-frame clones and omits some. The data show 98,000 or so clones, 60% to 80% seen once. CDR3 length: 18 residues. Germline CDR1 reads MNHNS; CDR2 reads SASEGT. J lost 0 bases, V lost 1 base, and 12 bases had no gene match. Comments on this clone: Its cognate antigen is unknown.

Findings and limits, study-wide: Productive rates of about 87% or about 30% were seen for most TCR beta V segments in an earlier analysis. Donors belonging to an Asian-associated ancestry cluster reportedly showed fewer N-insertions in productive TCRs than the roughly 700-donor mean, according to what a later analysis found.

The gene calls are TRBV6-1 and TRBJ2-7; 7 bases agree with TRBD1. Material for sequencing was PBMCs. This receptor was identified in a man between 60 and 75 years old in good health and CMV-seropositive. For the CDR3, the DNA is TGTGCCAGCAGTGAAGACTTAGGGGGCGCCGATATCTCCTACGAGCAGTACTTC. Its protein product is CASSEDLGGADISYEQYF.